Below, 27 T cell receptor beta chains from the same sample are listed, as sequenced in a study of blood T cell repertoires in COVID-19. The table came from immunoSEQ multiplex PCR; TCRdb's copy has only in-frame clones and leaves some out. This table holds about 200,000 clones, roughly 82% found once. The sample was peripheral blood. All receptors come from a woman aged 55 to 70 with COVID-19, enrolled during active disease.

J is TRBJ2-7 and V is TRBV20-1; 9 bases agree with TRBD2. The CDR3 loop spans 14 amino acids. Germline-derived CDR1 and CDR2 are DFQATT and SNEGSKA (reference sequence). J lost 6 bases, V lost 3 bases, and 9 bases had no gene match. The CDR3 sequence: CSASKVAGVSEQYF. The DNA for the CDR3 is TGCAGTGCTAGTAAGGTAGCGGGAGTGTCCGAGCAGTACTTC.

This chain uses TRBV9 with TRBJ2-2, with 11 nucleotides matching TRBD2. Germline CDR1 reads SGDLS; CDR2 reads YYNGEE. The CDR3 contains 18 residues. The trim removed 0 bases at V and 4 bases at J, leaving 8 bases unmatched. CDR3 in amino acids: CASSVGPTSGGPTGELFF. In DNA form, the CDR3 reads TGTGCCAGCAGCGTAGGACCAACTAGCGGGGGCCCCACCGGGGAGCTGTTTTTT.

This clone showed up just once. This chain connects TRBV5-1 to TRBJ2-5, with D possibly being TRBD2 (6 bases). Deletions cut 4 bases from V and 3 bases from J, with 16 bases between. This CDR3 region has 15 residues. Germline V gene sequence: CDR1 SGHRS, CDR2 YFSETQ. The CDR3: CASSLSGLSEETQYF. The CDR3 nucleotides are TGCGCCAGCAGCCTCTCGGGACTCTCGGAAGAGACCCAGTACTTC.

This clone was picked up a small number of times. This chain links TRBV5-4 with TRBJ2-1, with a tentative D call TRBD2 (6 bases). The CDR3 loop spans 14 amino acids. Germline loops: CDR1 SGHNT, CDR2 YYREEE (reference sequence). V was clipped by 4 bases and J by 3 bases, with 11 bases between them. The DNA for the CDR3 is TGTGCCAGCAGCCAGGGACTCGACTACAATGAGCAGTTCTTC. Protein sequence: CASSQGLDYNEQFF.

The V call is TRBV3-1 (or the pseudogene TRBV3-2), the J call TRBJ2-2; no firm D call. The CDR3 runs 15 residues. V lost 4 bases, J lost 5 bases, and 14 bases lay in between. CDR1 and CDR2 (germline): LGHDT, YNNKEL (reference sequence). CDR3 nucleotide sequence: TGTGCCAGCAGCCCCGGCCTAGTTGGTACCGGGGAGCTGTTTTTT. Amino acid sequence: CASSPGLVGTGELFF.

The chain uses TRBV19 and TRBJ2-1; 9 nucleotides align to TRBD1. This CDR3 region has 16 residues. Germline V lookup: CDR1 LNHDA, CDR2 SQIVND (reference sequence). V gave up 9 bases and J gave up 8 bases; unmatched junction bases: 17. The CDR3 bases are TGTGCCAGCTCCGCACCTAACAGGGGGCTTGCGGATGAGCAGTTCTTC. Protein sequence: CASSAPNRGLADEQFF.

This clone was detected only once. This chain uses TRBV15 with TRBJ2-3, with 11 bases that match TRBD2. This CDR3 has 15 amino acids. Germline V CDR1 and CDR2: LNHNV, YYDKDF (reference sequence). Trimming at V came to 5 bases and at J to 6 bases, leaving 7 bases not matched to a gene. DNA of the CDR3: TGTGCCACCAGCGTTTTAGCGGGGGGGTCGGATACGCAGTATTTT. This gives the protein CATSVLAGGSDTQYF.

The V and J genes are TRBV4-1 and TRBJ1-2, with D perhaps matching TRBD1 (5 bases). The CDR3 length is 15 residues. The V end lost 0 bases, the J end lost 3 bases, and 11 bases lay between the germline ends. Germline-derived CDR1 and CDR2 are MGHRA and YSYEKL. CDR3 DNA sequence: TGCGCCAGCAGCCAAGATCTCAGGGCCGACTATGGCTACACCTTC. This sequence encodes CASSQDLRADYGYTF.

This clone appeared a single time. V and J are TRBV15 and TRBJ2-7, with unresolved D. CDR3 length equals 11 residues. Germline CDR1 and CDR2: LNHNV and YYDKDF (reference sequence). V shed 4 bases and J shed 4 bases, with 5 bases lying between them. The DNA for the CDR3 is TGTGCCACCAGCAATCAGTACGAGCAGTACTTC. It is translated as CATSNQYEQYF.

The rearrangement joins TRBV11-2 to TRBJ2-1, with TRBD2 identical over 10 bases. CDR3 length: 15 amino acids. Germline V gene sequence: CDR1 SGHAT, CDR2 FQNNGV. Trimming took 2 bases from V and 7 from J; bases not matched to a gene: 5. The CDR3 DNA follows: TGTGCCAGCAGCTTAACCGGACTAGCGGAGAATGAGCAGTTCTTC. Translation: CASSLTGLAENEQFF. Based on the CDR3 plus reference TRBV11-2 and TRBJ2-1, the full variable domain is EAGVAQSPRYKIIEKRQSVAFWCNPISGHATLYWYQQILGQGPKLLIQFQNNGVVDDSQLPKDRFSAERLKGVDSTLKIQPAKLEDSAVYLCASSLTGLAENEQFFGPGTRLTVL.

This chain uses TRBV28 with TRBJ1-1; TRBD1 is a possible D gene (5 bases). Germline V CDR1 and CDR2: MDHEN, SYDVKM. CDR3 length: 15 residues. V was clipped by 5 bases and J by 0 bases, with 13 bases between them. The CDR3 bases are TGTGCCAGCAGTACCCGCGTGGGGCTGAACACTGAAGCTTTCTTT. Its protein product is CASSTRVGLNTEAFF. Full variable domain (rest looked up from reference TRBV28 and TRBJ1-1): DVKVTQSSRYLVKRTGEKVFLECVQDMDHENMFWYRQDPGLGLRLIYFSYDVKMKEKGDIPEGYSVSREKKERFSLILESASTNQTSMYLCASSTRVGLNTEAFFGQGTRLTVV.

J is TRBJ1-1 and V is TRBV24-1; 8 bases match TRBD1. With V trimmed by 4 bases and J by 10 bases, 7 bases remained unmatched. This CDR3 region has 13 residues. Germline V gene sequence: CDR1 KGHDR, CDR2 SFDVKD. The CDR3 spells CATSEDRVGGAFF. The CDR3 bases are TGTGCCACCAGTGAGGACAGGGTTGGTGGAGCTTTCTTT.

For the CDR3, the DNA is TGTGCCAGCGCCCGGGAGCGATACAATGAGCAGTTCTTC. Translating gives CASARERYNEQFF. J is TRBJ2-1 and V is TRBV6-5, with D possibly being TRBD2 (6 bases). Trimming removed 8 bases from V and 4 bases from J, with 12 bases in between. There are 13 residues in the CDR3. Germline loops: CDR1 MNHEY, CDR2 SVGAGI.

The genes are TRBV10-3 and TRBJ2-3, with TRBD2 matching over 8 bases. The CDR3 length is 15 residues. Germline V gene lookup returns CDR1 ENHRY and CDR2 SYGVKD. The ends lost 4 bases at V and 4 bases at J; junction bases unmatched: 7. This CDR3 reads CAISVSGAGADTQYF. The CDR3 coding sequence is TGTGCCATCAGTGTTAGCGGGGCGGGGGCAGATACGCAGTATTTT.

The chain is built from TRBV9 and TRBJ2-2; 15 bases fit TRBD2. The CDR3 sequence is 18 residues long. The ends lost 4 bases at V and 7 bases at J; junction bases unmatched: 11. Germline lookup yields CDR1 SGDLS and CDR2 YYNGEE. The CDR3 coding sequence is TGTGCCAGCAGCCTGGGGACTAGCGGGAGGAGAGTGGGCGGGGAGCTGTTTTTT. Translation gives CASSLGTSGRRVGGELFF.

V and J are TRBV9 and TRBJ1-6; 7 nucleotides agree with TRBD1. CDR3 length: 14 amino acids. V shed 2 bases, J shed 9 bases, and the junction held 5 bases outside the gene matches. CDR1 is SGDLS, CDR2 YYNGEE, per germline. CDR3 sequence reads: CASSVSGDSSPLHF. The CDR3 nucleotides read TGTGCCAGCAGCGTTTCAGGGGACAGTTCACCCCTCCACTTT.

The genes are TRBV24-1 and TRBJ1-2, with 9 bases fitting TRBD1. V lost 2 bases to trimming and J lost 10 bases; unmatched junction nucleotides: 7. The CDR3 contains 14 residues. Germline assignment: CDR1 KGHDR and CDR2 SFDVKD. The CDR3 DNA sequence: TGTGCCACCAGTGATTCGCCGGGACAGGGACACTACACCTTC. Translation: CATSDSPGQGHYTF.

The rearrangement uses TRBV7-9 and TRBJ1-2; D is uncertain. Germline values: CDR1 SEHNR, CDR2 FQNEAQ (reference sequence). CDR3 length: 13 amino acids. V was shortened by 2 bases and J by 5 bases, with 9 bases between the two germline ends. This chain's CDR3 is CASSLSTDYGYTF. The CDR3 DNA is TGTGCCAGCAGCTTAAGTACAGATTATGGCTACACCTTC.

The V gene is TRBV6-2 or TRBV6-3, the J gene TRBJ2-1, with D tentatively TRBD2 (6 bases). CDR3 size: 14 residues. CDR1 and CDR2 from the germline V gene are MNHEY and SVGEGT. V gave up 0 bases and J gave up 6 bases, with 9 bases separating them. The CDR3 spells CASSYSPSVNEQFF. The CDR3 DNA sequence: TGTGCCAGCAGTTACTCGCCTAGCGTCAATGAGCAGTTCTTC.

J is TRBJ1-2 and V is TRBV6-5; D may be TRBD1 (5 bases). The V gene's germline CDR1 is MNHEY and CDR2 SVGAGI. Trimming removed 2 bases at V and 6 bases at J, with 19 bases between. The CDR3 has 16 residues. This CDR3 reads CASSYGRELVGDGYTF. CDR3 DNA: TGTGCCAGCAGTTACGGCAGGGAATTGGTCGGAGATGGCTACACCTTC.

J is TRBJ1-2 and V is TRBV3-1 (or the pseudogene TRBV3-2), with 8 bases aligning to TRBD1. The ends lost 4 bases at V and 4 bases at J; junction bases unmatched: 8. The CDR3 sequence is 15 residues long. CDR1 and CDR2 from the germline V gene are LGHDT and YNNKEL (reference sequence). For the CDR3, the DNA is TGTGCCAGCAGCCCAGACAGGGGTCAGGGCTATGGCTACACCTTC. Its protein product is CASSPDRGQGYGYTF.

V is TRBV6-6 and J is TRBJ2-7; TRBD2 aligns across 11 bases. The CDR3 runs 14 residues. V lost 4 bases and J lost 2; bases outside the gene matches: 1. The germline V gene encodes CDR1 MNHNY and CDR2 SVGAGI (reference sequence). CDR3 sequence: CASSSGLAAYEQYF. DNA of the CDR3: TGTGCCAGCAGTTCGGGACTAGCGGCCTACGAGCAGTACTTC.

This clone was detected only a few times. V is TRBV13 and J is TRBJ1-4, with D unclear. CDR3 length: 15 amino acids. Germline CDR1 and CDR2: PRHDT and FYEKMQ (reference sequence). Between the trimmed V and J ends, which lost 5 bases and 5 bases, there was a span of 15 bases. The CDR3 is CASSQYGGTNEKLFF. The CDR3 DNA is TGTGCCAGCAGCCAATACGGCGGAACCAATGAAAAACTGTTTTTT.

The chain links TRBV7-3 to TRBJ2-7; perhaps TRBD2 as D (6 bases). CDR1 SGHTA and CDR2 FQGTGA come from the germline V gene. The V and J ends lost 1 base and 0 bases respectively, with 10 bases between them. There are 15 residues in the CDR3. CDR3 residues: CASSLNGGSSYEQYF. The CDR3 bases are TGTGCCAGCAGCTTAAATGGGGGGAGCTCCTACGAGCAGTACTTC. The variable domain in full, completed from reference TRBV7-3 and TRBJ2-7, reads GAGVSQTPSNKVTEKGKYVELRCDPISGHTALYWYRQSLGQGPEFLIYFQGTGAADDSGLPNDRFFAVRPEGSVSTLKIQRTERGDSAVYLCASSLNGGSSYEQYFGPGTRLTVT.

The J gene is TRBJ1-2, the V gene TRBV21-1; the DNA was not compared with TRBD1, the D call given in the table. TRBV21-1 is recorded as a pseudogene. This CDR3 has 15 residues. The chain's CDR3 is CASSKEVRTGDGYTF. CDR3 nucleotides: TGTGCCAGCAGCAAAGAGGTAAGGACAGGGGATGGCTACACCTTC.

The CDR3, as DNA: TGTGCCAGCAGTCCCCCTGGGAGGGTATATGGCTACACCTTC. Protein product: CASSPPGRVYGYTF. This chain joins TRBV28 and TRBJ1-2; D is unclear. The CDR3 is 14 amino acids. CDR1 is MDHEN and CDR2 is SYDVKM in the germline V gene. V lost 5 bases to trimming and J lost 5 bases, with 15 bases between them.

V is TRBV6-4 and J is TRBJ1-4, with a weak D call TRBD1 (6 bases). Germline V CDR1 and CDR2: MRHNA, SNTAGT. Trimming stripped 5 bases from V and 8 bases from J, with 18 bases between. CDR3 length equals 15 residues. CDR3 nucleotide sequence: TGTGCCAGCAGTCGAAATGGCAGGGGTGGAGAAAAACTGTTTTTT. Amino acid sequence: CASSRNGRGGEKLFF.